Listed below are T cell receptor beta chains from one sample, sequenced in a study of identical twins. TCRdb passed the 5' RACE reads through MiXCR, listing each CDR3 protein once. The table shows 1.5 million to 2 million distinct CDR3 sequences, with roughly a third occurring only once. The sequenced sample was cord blood. The receptors come from a newborn girl in good health. The conserved cysteine and the conserved F or W are not part of the CDR3 here. Fields, in order: clone size, J gene, V gene, CDR3 protein. Expanded clones get a size class; other rows say once, few or many, or leave the size out.

>NA|TRBJ2-3|TRBV28
ASSPVDPSTDTQY
>NA|TRBJ2-2|TRBV9
ASSPLTSKTGELF
>NA|NA|TRBV20-1
SARDSLSVRVHNEQY
>many|TRBJ1-6|TRBV20-1
SARDRGGNSPLH
>few|TRBJ1-1|TRBV9
ASSAGFTEAF
>NA|TRBJ2-5|TRBV29-1
SVGQGSSQETQY
>few|TRBJ1-2|TRBV20-1
SARAVSYGYT
>NA|TRBJ1-6|TRBV9
ASSVDLRRNNSPLH
>NA|TRBJ2-7|TRBV7-9
ASSRRLAVSYEQY
>NA|TRBJ2-3|TRBV20-1
SADLTSGGLTSTDTQY
>NA|TRBJ1-5|TRBV2
ASSEDRYNQPQH
>few|TRBJ1-1|TRBV3-1
ASSQGGRSTEAF
>NA|TRBJ2-1|TRBV2
ASGSFINNEQF
>few|TRBJ2-4|TRBV4-1
ASSQAPGTKNIQY
>NA|TRBJ2-4|TRBV3-1
ASSPGLAGVNIQY
>NA|TRBJ2-3|TRBV2
ASSETGGSTDTQY
>NA|TRBJ1-1|TRBV14
ASSQRRTWNTEAF
>once|TRBJ1-1|TRBV27
ASSPRTGRHTEAF
>NA|TRBJ1-3|TRBV5-1
ASSATVAPSGNTIY
>NA|TRBJ1-2|TRBV20-1
SAGDNREDYGYT
>NA|TRBJ1-4|TRBV30
AWSVATGINEKLF
>NA|TRBJ1-2|TRBV20-1
SARDRLKYGYT
>few|TRBJ1-5|TRBV20-1
SARHPDRLYSNQPQH
>few|TRBJ2-3|TRBV2
ASETQGEDTQY
>NA|TRBJ1-1|TRBV13
ASSFSAMNTEAF
>NA|TRBJ2-1|TRBV20-1
SASGGARRNEQF
>few|TRBJ2-7|TRBV12-3/TRBV12-4
ASSPRQGPTYEQY
>few|TRBJ1-6|TRBV3-1
ASSQGYRRSSYNSPLH
>NA|TRBJ1-1|TRBV20-1
SARVRTGMNTEAF
>few|TRBJ2-1|TRBV9
ASSGAHEQF
>few|TRBJ2-3|TRBV10-3
AISLTEDTQY